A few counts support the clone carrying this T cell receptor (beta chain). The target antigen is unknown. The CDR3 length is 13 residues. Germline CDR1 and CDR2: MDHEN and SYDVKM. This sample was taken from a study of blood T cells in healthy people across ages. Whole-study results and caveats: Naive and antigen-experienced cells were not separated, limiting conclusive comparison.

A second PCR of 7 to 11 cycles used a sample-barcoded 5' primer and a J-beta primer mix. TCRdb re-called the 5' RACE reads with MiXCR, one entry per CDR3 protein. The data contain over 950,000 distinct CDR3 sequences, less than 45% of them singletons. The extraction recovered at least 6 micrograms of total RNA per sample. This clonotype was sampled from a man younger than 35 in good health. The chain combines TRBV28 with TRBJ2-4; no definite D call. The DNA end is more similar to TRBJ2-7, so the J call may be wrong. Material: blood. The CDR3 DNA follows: TGTGCCACCCTGGACGGGTATGCCTACGAGCAGTACTTC. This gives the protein CATLDGYAYEQYF.